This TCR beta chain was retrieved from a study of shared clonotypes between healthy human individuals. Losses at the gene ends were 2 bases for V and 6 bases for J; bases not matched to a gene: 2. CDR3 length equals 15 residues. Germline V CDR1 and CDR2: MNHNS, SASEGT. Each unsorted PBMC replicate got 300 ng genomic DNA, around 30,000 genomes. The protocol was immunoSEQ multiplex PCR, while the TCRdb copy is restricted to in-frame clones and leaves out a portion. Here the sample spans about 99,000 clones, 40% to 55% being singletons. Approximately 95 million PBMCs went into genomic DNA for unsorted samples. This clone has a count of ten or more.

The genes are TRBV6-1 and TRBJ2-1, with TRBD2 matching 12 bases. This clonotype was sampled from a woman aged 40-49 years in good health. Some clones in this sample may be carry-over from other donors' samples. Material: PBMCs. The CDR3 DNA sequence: TGTGCCAGCAGTGAACGGACTAGCGGGATCAATGAGCAGTTCTTC. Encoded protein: CASSERTSGINEQFF.